This T cell receptor beta chain stems from a study of cytomegalovirus exposure and HLA in healthy donors. Study-wide points: Upon later analysis, HLA-associated TCR beta chains proved more clonally expanded than other, equally common chains. Productive rates of about 90% or about 30% were seen for most TCR beta V segments in an earlier analysis. The study put roughly 160 TCR beta chains on its list as cytomegalovirus-associated.

Points on this clone: As yet, its antigen is unknown.

Germline assignment: CDR1 ENHRY and CDR2 SYGVKD. Losses at the gene ends were 6 bases for V and 10 bases for J; bases not matched to a gene: 8. The CDR3 contains 15 residues. When sampled, the donors appeared nominally healthy, though they likely had unrecorded immune exposures. PCR amplification relied on 60 Vbeta primers (plus 13 Jbeta primers). Here immunoSEQ multiplex PCR was the method, and the copy in TCRdb shows in-frame clones only, minus some. The sample lists around 150,000 clones, over 60% occurring once. Sequenced input: PBMCs. The receptor was isolated from a female donor in good health and CMV-seropositive. The chain combines TRBV10-3 with TRBJ1-6; 11 nucleotides agree with TRBD1. CDR3 nucleotides: TGTGCCATCAGAACCGGGACAGGGGGTTTCTCACCCCTCCACTTT. Translating gives CAIRTGTGGFSPLHF.